The rows below give T cell receptor beta chains drawn from one sample of a study of response to subunit inactivated influenza vaccine. TCRdb re-derived calls from the RT-PCR reads in MiXCR, one entry per CDR3 protein. Of 600,000 to 850,000 distinct CDR3 sequences in the sample, approximately 15% were seen once. Sequences were derived from PBMCs from blood, sampled about 14 days before vaccination. The receptors were sampled from a man over 45 who received an inactivated influenza vaccine. Each CDR3 is given with its conserved first and last residue. The D gene is left open where the match is weak. Rows may omit the clone size; those that give it use once, few, many or a size class.

>NA|15|TRBJ2-7|NA|TRBV19
CASSIQIGQPYEQYF
TGTGCCAGTAGTATTCAGATTGGACAGCCCTACGAGCAGTACTTC
>NA|14|TRBJ2-5|NA|TRBV5-1
CASSLGQPRETQYF
TGCGCCAGCAGCTTGGGACAACCTAGGGAGACCCAGTACTTC
>NA|18|TRBJ2-3|few|TRBV24-1
CATSERRPNSLSTDTQYF
TGTGCCACCAGTGAACGTCGACCGAACTCACTTAGCACAGATACGCAGTATTTT
>TRBD2|16|TRBJ2-1|few|TRBV7-8
CASSPIVSGAYNEQFF
TGTGCCAGCAGCCCCATTGTGAGCGGGGCCTACAATGAGCAGTTCTTC
>TRBD1|17|TRBJ2-7|once|TRBV7-9
CASSLARTGRSSYEQYF
TGTGCCAGCAGCTTAGCGAGGACAGGGCGAAGCTCCTACGAGCAGTACTTC
>NA|13|TRBJ2-7|many|TRBV7-2
CASSFSPSYEQYF
TGTGCCAGCAGCTTCTCACCCTCCTACGAGCAGTACTTC
>TRBD2|13|TRBJ2-7|NA|TRBV20-1
CSARLAGVREQYF
TGCAGTGCTAGACTAGCGGGAGTCCGCGAGCAGTACTTC
>NA|13|TRBJ2-1|few|TRBV18
CASSPDRTNEQFF
TGTGCCAGCTCACCAGATAGGACTAATGAGCAGTTCTTC
>TRBD1|13|TRBJ1-2|NA|TRBV20-1
CSATGTGGRGYTF
TGCAGTGCGACCGGGACAGGGGGCCGTGGCTACACCTTC
>NA|13|TRBJ2-7|NA|TRBV27
CASSFGPRYEQYF
TGTGCCAGCAGTTTCGGGCCCCGCTACGAGCAGTACTTC
>NA|15|TRBJ2-1|once|TRBV4-3
CASSHRAGAYNEQFF
TGCGCCAGCAGCCATAGGGCGGGTGCCTACAATGAGCAGTTCTTC
>NA|15|TRBJ1-6|NA|TRBV3-1
CASSQDLGGGSPLHF
TGTGCCAGCAGCCAAGATTTGGGGGGCGGTTCACCCCTCCACTTT
>NA|16|TRBJ2-5|NA|TRBV28
CASSFVERISRETQYF
TGTGCCAGCAGTTTCGTAGAACGAATCTCCCGGGAGACCCAGTACTTC
>TRBD2|21|TRBJ2-1|NA|TRBV11-1
CASSLTPQLAGAPRPYNEQFF
TGTGCCAGCAGCTTAACACCCCAACTAGCGGGGGCCCCTAGGCCCTACAATGAGCAGTTCTTC
>TRBD1|16|TRBJ2-5|few|TRBV5-1
CASSPGTGGGEETQYF
TGCGCCAGCAGCCCTGGGACAGGGGGCGGAGAAGAGACCCAGTACTTC
>NA|15|TRBJ1-2|many|TRBV14
CASSQDRSGTSGYTF
TGTGCCAGCAGCCAGGATCGATCCGGGACGAGTGGCTACACCTTC
>NA|14|TRBJ2-2|NA|TRBV7-9
CASSLEESSRELFF
TGTGCCAGCAGCTTGGAGGAAAGTAGCCGGGAGCTGTTTTTT
>TRBD1|15|TRBJ2-3|NA|TRBV7-2
CASSQQGARADTQYF
TGTGCCAGCAGCCAACAGGGGGCTAGGGCAGATACGCAGTATTTT
>NA|12|TRBJ2-7|NA|TRBV20-1
CSASAGLDEQYF
TGCAGTGCTAGTGCCGGGCTTGACGAGCAGTACTTC
>TRBD1|15|TRBJ1-1|NA|TRBV18
CASSQDRVSNTEAFF
TGTGCCAGCTCACAAGACAGGGTGTCGAACACTGAAGCTTTCTTT
>TRBD1|16|TRBJ2-7|few|TRBV7-9
CASSRMLGQDSYEQYF
TGTGCCAGCAGCCGAATGTTAGGACAGGACTCCTACGAGCAGTACTTC
>NA|13|TRBJ2-7|few|TRBV4-2
CASSQNRVHEQYF
TGTGCCAGCAGCCAAAACAGGGTTCACGAGCAGTACTTC
>TRBD2|14|TRBJ2-1|few|TRBV20-1
CSARKREGPNEQFF
TGCAGTGCTAGAAAGCGGGAGGGCCCCAATGAGCAGTTCTTC
>NA|13|TRBJ2-1|NA|TRBV12-3/TRBV12-4
CASTLSRYNEQFF
TGTGCCAGCACCCTCTCCCGCTACAATGAGCAGTTCTTC
>NA|14|TRBJ1-2|NA|TRBV2
CASSDSNGNYGYTF
TGTGCCAGCAGTGACAGTAACGGAAACTATGGCTACACCTTC
>NA|18|TRBJ1-2|NA|TRBV20-1
CSARGQRLDSPPNYGYTF
TGCAGTGCTAGAGGTCAACGGCTTGACAGTCCACCCAACTATGGCTACACCTTC
>NA|13|TRBJ2-7|few|TRBV29-1
CSVLSIGGYEQYF
TGCAGCGTTCTCTCTATCGGGGGCTATGAGCAGTACTTC
>NA|11|TRBJ1-1|NA|TRBV29-1
CSGGPNTEAFF
TGCAGCGGGGGACCGAACACTGAAGCTTTCTTT
>TRBD2|16|TRBJ2-5|NA|TRBV4-3
CASSQDRGLATETQYF
TGCGCCAGCAGCCAAGATCGGGGACTAGCAACGGAGACCCAGTACTTC
>TRBD1|18|TRBJ2-3|few|TRBV7-2
CASSLARHRGSITDTQYF
TGTGCCAGCAGCTTAGCCCGACACAGGGGAAGTATCACAGATACGCAGTATTTT
>TRBD1|14|TRBJ1-2|few|TRBV25-1
CASSEWKGGRGYTF
TGTGCCAGCAGTGAATGGAAAGGGGGCAGAGGCTACACCTTC
>NA|11|TRBJ2-2|NA|TRBV6-2/TRBV6-3
CASTLTGELFF
TGTGCCAGCACTCTTACCGGGGAGCTGTTTTTT
>NA|14|TRBJ2-3|few|TRBV29-1
CSGAKGVSTDTQYF
TGCAGCGGCGCAAAAGGTGTTTCGACAGATACGCAGTATTTT
>NA|17|TRBJ1-2|few|TRBV28
CASRTGKDRNHPYGYTF
TGTGCCAGCAGAACTGGGAAGGACAGAAACCACCCCTATGGCTACACCTTC
>NA|13|TRBJ1-6|few|TRBV6-2/TRBV6-3
CASSYSNGQALHF
TGTGCCAGCAGTTACTCGAACGGACAAGCCCTCCACTTT
>TRBD2|15|TRBJ2-1|NA|TRBV11-2
CASSLRLGLAYEQFF
TGTGCCAGCAGCTTAAGGCTGGGACTAGCTTACGAGCAGTTCTTC
>TRBD1|11|TRBJ1-1|NA|TRBV20-1
CRAVGGEEAFF
TGCAGAGCCGTAGGGGGCGAGGAAGCTTTCTTT
>NA|18|TRBJ2-5|NA|TRBV11-1
CASSLDHLGGPVQETQYF
TGTGCCAGCAGCTTAGACCACCTTGGAGGGCCGGTCCAAGAGACCCAGTACTTC
>NA|15|TRBJ1-3|few|TRBV4-3
CASSPGRADGNTIYF
TGCGCCAGCAGCCCCGGGAGGGCGGATGGAAACACCATATATTTT
>NA|17|TRBJ2-3|NA|TRBV27
CASSSAIRAGRADTQYF
TGTGCCAGCAGCTCGGCCATTCGCGCAGGGCGGGCAGATACGCAGTATTTT
>TRBD1|14|TRBJ1-1|few|TRBV10-3
CAISDATGDTEAFF
TGTGCCATCAGTGACGCGACAGGGGACACTGAAGCTTTCTTT